This T cell receptor beta chain appears in the sequencing data of a study of post-analysis software for immune sequencing data. Study-wide context: Included among the disease courses, which were recorded for the cohort, were relapsing-remitting, secondary progressive and progressive-relapsing multiple sclerosis.

To note about this clonotype: Its specificity is not known.

The library was made from cDNA and included unique molecular identifiers. Using its own MiXCR run on the PCR reads, TCRdb lists one record per CDR3 protein. The data contain about 800,000 distinct CDR3 sequences, about 32% of them singletons. Study-level points and caveats: Versus controls, multiple sclerosis patients showed significantly lower diversity (normalized Chao1). Included in a set of 5 or 6 TRBV segments more frequent in patients than controls were TRBV5-6, TRBV5-1 and TRBV20-1. When the samples were clustered directly with F measure, those that had been prepared in the same batch showed strong co-clustering.

The V gene's germline CDR1 is MNHEY and CDR2 SVGAGI. This CDR3 has 14 amino acids. V lost 6 bases to trimming and J lost 3 bases; unmatched junction nucleotides: 7. The chain links TRBV6-5 to TRBJ1-2, with 7 bases fitting TRBD1. The sequence derives from a girl aged 10-17 years with multiple sclerosis. The sample comprised blood. In DNA, the CDR3 is TGTGCCAGCAGACAGGGGTTAACAGACTATGGCTACACCTTC. Translated: CASRQGLTDYGYTF.